The clone carrying this T cell receptor (beta chain) is medium-sized (0.01 to 0.1%) by share. Authors' processing steps: Counts of nucleated cells, estimated from reference gene primer amplification, were obtained. Generated by immunoSEQ multiplex PCR, the TCRdb table keeps only in-frame clones and is missing some. V and J calls plus clone size are reproduced from that table; the DNA served to infer D and trimming. The data hold around 82,000 clones, with around nine tenths observed a single time. This entry is derived from a study of blood T cell repertoires in COVID-19. Study background: Whether acute or convalescent, the COVID-19 samples came from the United States, Italy and Spain. In each case, the material was cDNA or gDNA derived from T cells, B-cell-depleted T cells, or PBMCs.

The CDR3 runs to 15 residues. The germline gives CDR1 MGHDK, CDR2 SYGVNS. The J segment lost 17 bases and the V segment lost 4 bases, leaving 19 bases of the junction unmatched. The sequence was obtained from a human donor in a cohort sampled during active COVID-19. V is TRBV25-1 and J is TRBJ1-4; 7 bases map to TRBD1. Input material: peripheral blood. The CDR3 DNA sequence: TGTGCCAGCAGTGGGGAGGACAGGCCGATGGGCCGGAGATTTTTT. This gives the protein CASSGEDRPMGRRFF.